This TCR beta chain was identified during a study of shared clonotypes between healthy human individuals. CDR3 length: 15 residues. The J segment lost 9 bases and the V segment lost 3 bases, leaving 7 bases of the junction unmatched. CDR1 is SGDLS and CDR2 is YYNGEE in the germline V gene. The repertoire was sequenced with immunoSEQ multiplex PCR; TCRdb's copy has only in-frame clones and lacks some. This sample has 650,000 to 750,000 clones, with 55% to 75% found just once. This TCR was sampled from a woman under 40 in good health. The chain carries TRBV9 and TRBJ2-1; 12 bases agree with TRBD2. What was sequenced was memory CD4+ T cells sorted from blood. The subset: CD45RA-negative fraction. This chain's CDR3 is CASSALTSGRTEQFF. CDR3 DNA sequence: TGTGCCAGCAGCGCGTTGACTAGCGGGAGAACTGAGCAGTTCTTC.